This TCR beta chain was retrieved from a study of blood T cell repertoires in COVID-19. Whole-study context: PBMCs, B-cell-depleted T cells, or T cells were the source of the cDNA or gDNA that made up the material.

TCRdb's copy holds only in-frame clones and misses some; the assay was immunoSEQ multiplex PCR. The data contain 130,000 or so clones, about 80% of them singletons. This CDR3 comprises 12 residues. CDR1 and CDR2 from the germline V gene are ENHRY and SYGVKD. The germline V and J ends were trimmed by 2 bases and 3 bases, with 5 bases remaining between them. The TCR comes from a human donor in a cohort sampled during active COVID-19. The chain employs TRBV10-3 and TRBJ2-7, with no clear D. The sample taken for sequencing was peripheral blood. This chain's CDR3 is CAISEADYEQYF. CDR3 bases: TGTGCCATCAGTGAGGCGGACTACGAGCAGTACTTC.